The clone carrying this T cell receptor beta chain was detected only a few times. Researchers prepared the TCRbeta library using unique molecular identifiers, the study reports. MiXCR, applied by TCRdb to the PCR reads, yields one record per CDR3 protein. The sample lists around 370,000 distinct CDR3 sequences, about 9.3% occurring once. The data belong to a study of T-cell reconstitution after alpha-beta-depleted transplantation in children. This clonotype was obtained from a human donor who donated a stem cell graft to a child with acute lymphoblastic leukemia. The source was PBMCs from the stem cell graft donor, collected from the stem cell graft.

CDR3 nucleotides: TGTGCCAGCAGCTTGGGGGACAGGGGAATGGAAGGCTACACCTTC. Translated: CASSLGDRGMEGYTF. V gene TRBV5-5 combines with J gene TRBJ1-2; the match to TRBD1 covers 10 bases. Losses at the gene ends were 0 bases for V and 8 bases for J; bases not matched to a gene: 7. Germline loops: CDR1 SGHKS, CDR2 YYEKEE (reference sequence). The CDR3 has 15 residues.